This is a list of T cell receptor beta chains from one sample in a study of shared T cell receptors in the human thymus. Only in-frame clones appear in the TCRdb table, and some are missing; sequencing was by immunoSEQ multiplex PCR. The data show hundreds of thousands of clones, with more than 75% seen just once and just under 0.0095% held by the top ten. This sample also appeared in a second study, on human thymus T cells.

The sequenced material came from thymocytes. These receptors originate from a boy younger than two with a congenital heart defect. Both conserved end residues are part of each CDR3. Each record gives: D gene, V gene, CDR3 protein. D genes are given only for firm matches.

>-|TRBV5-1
CASSFERGTNEKLFF
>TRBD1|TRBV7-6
CASSRDSSYEQYF
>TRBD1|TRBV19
CASSIGNRGQETQYF
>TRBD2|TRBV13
CASMERSGGSYNEQFF
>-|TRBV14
CASSRLGYTDTQYF
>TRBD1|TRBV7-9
CASSLDRVEGTGTFYGYTF
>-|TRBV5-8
CASSLSGAPNEQFF
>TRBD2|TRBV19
CASSKRDFQETQYF
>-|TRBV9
CASSVLGGHYGYTF
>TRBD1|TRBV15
CATSRDRVTNTEAFF
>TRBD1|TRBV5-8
CASSLSGTGTGSEQFF
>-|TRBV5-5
CASSFRFFWYPSSYNEQFF
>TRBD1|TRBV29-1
CSVWTGNTEAFF
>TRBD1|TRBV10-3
CAISEHRGAEAFF
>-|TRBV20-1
CSAPSTEAFF
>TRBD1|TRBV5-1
CASSSGTGGAHETQYF
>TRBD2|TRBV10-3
CAISESFKLAEKTGGETQYF
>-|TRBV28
CASSSSGVSGNTIYF
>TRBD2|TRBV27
CASSLLASGYEQYF
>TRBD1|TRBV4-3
CASSQVVWGQGAYEQYF
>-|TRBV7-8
CASSLIGGTEDYEQYF
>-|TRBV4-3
CASSQHRGISGANVLTF
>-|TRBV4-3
CASSQEGEGTQYF
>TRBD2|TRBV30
CAWSVGLESNEQFF
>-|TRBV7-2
CASSDYREQYF
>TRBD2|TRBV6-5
CASSYRLAGNSNEQFF
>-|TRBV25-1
CASSDIKYRGIGNEKLFF
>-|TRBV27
CASSCRGENSPLHF
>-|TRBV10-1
CASSDASSYEQYF
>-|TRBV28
CASSAVRGQHYGYTF
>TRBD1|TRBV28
CASSLSRTGGIQLEQYF
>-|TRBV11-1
CASSLAQQTDGYTF
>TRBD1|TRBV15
CATSRDRDRVSSGANVLTF
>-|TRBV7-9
CASSLNGRPESSGNTIYF
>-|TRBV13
CASSPSKRDYGYTF
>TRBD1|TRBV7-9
CASSDPGQGDYEQYF
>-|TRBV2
CASSHVGLSYEQYF
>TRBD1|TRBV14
CATGATGAGGYTF
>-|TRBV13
CASSLDLRVTEAFF
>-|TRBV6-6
CASSYILAGENEQFF
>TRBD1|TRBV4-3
CASSQDSRGTGYNYGYTF
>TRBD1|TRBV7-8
CASSSGQINNEQFF
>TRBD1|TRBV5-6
CASRRTGGGTEAFF
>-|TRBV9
CASSPQGLSGNTIYF
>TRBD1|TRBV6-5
CASSAGTGANKKLFF
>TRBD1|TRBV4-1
CASSREGQVAYEKLFF
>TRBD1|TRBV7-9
CASSLGTGNQPQHF
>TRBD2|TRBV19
CASSILGLAGVDEQFF
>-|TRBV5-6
CASSKRTGWTDTQYF
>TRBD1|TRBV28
CASSPDRGRRGVNTEAFF
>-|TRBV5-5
CASSLMGRQNTEAFF
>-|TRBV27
CASSSALQGGPQHF
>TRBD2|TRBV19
CASSPGLAVQETQYF
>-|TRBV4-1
CASSQSRDSGNTIYF
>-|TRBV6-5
CASSFVGGGQPQHF
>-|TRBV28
CASSWTERKETQYF
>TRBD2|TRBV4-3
CASSQDSWLAGLTDTQYF
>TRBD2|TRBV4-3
CASSQDPTSGGVNEQFF
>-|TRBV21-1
CARAKWGGQKLAKNIQYF